One sample yielded the 16 T cell receptor beta chains listed below, sequenced in a study of shared clonotypes between healthy human individuals. Data came from immunoSEQ multiplex PCR; TCRdb stores just in-frame clones and leaves some out. The repertoire holds over 700,000 clones, with just under 75% as singletons. The sample consisted of memory CD4+ T cells sorted from blood. Subset given: CD45RA-negative fraction. Receptors were obtained from a woman aged 25 to 45 in good health.

The chain recombines TRBV6-1 with TRBJ1-2, with 7 bases aligning to TRBD1. Germline V lookup: CDR1 MNHNS, CDR2 SASEGT. This CDR3 spans 15 amino acids. After removal of 2 bases from V and 8 bases from J, the junction contained 11 bases not matched to a gene. CDR3 sequence: CASSESGGRGFGYTF. Written as DNA, the CDR3 is TGTGCCAGCAGTGAAAGTGGCGGCAGGGGGTTCGGCTACACCTTC.

V usage is TRBV4-2 and J usage is TRBJ2-1; no clear D gene. Per germline, CDR1 LGHNA and CDR2 YNFKEQ. The CDR3 length is 16 residues. V was pared by 1 base and J by 0 bases, with 10 bases between. CDR3 in DNA: TGTGCCAGCAGCCAAGGGACCGTCAGCTCCTACAATGAGCAGTTCTTC. It yields the protein CASSQGTVSSYNEQFF.

This chain links TRBV5-6 with TRBJ1-1; D is possibly TRBD1 (5 bases). With 1 base removed from V and 1 base from J, the gap between germline ends came to 20 bases. CDR1 and CDR2 (germline): SGHDT, YYEEEE. The length of the CDR3 is 18 residues. The CDR3 bases are TGTGCCAGCAGCTTGTTGAGGCCGGTTTGGGGACCGAACACTGAAGCTTTCTTT. Translation: CASSLLRPVWGPNTEAFF.

A few counts support this clone. The chain recombines TRBV2 with TRBJ1-5; no firm D call. The ends were cut back, 10 bases at V and 1 base at J, with 11 bases in the middle. The germline V gene encodes CDR1 SNHLY and CDR2 FYNNEI. The CDR3 runs to 13 residues. CDR3 in DNA: TGTGCCATCTCCGAGGCCAGCAATCAGCCCCAGCATTTT. Residues: CAISEASNQPQHF.

The genes are TRBV19 and TRBJ2-4, with 11 bases identical to TRBD2. This CDR3 is built from 14 residues. Germline CDR1 and CDR2: LNHDA and SQIVND (reference sequence). V trimming: 6 bases; J trimming: 9 bases; junction bases outside the gene matches: 7. The CDR3 DNA reads as TGTGCCAGTAGCCCGGGACTAGCGGAGGGCATTCAGTACTTC. Translation gives CASSPGLAEGIQYF.

This clone was observed many times. The J gene is TRBJ2-7, the V gene TRBV25-1; TRBD2 aligns across 10 bases. CDR1 is MGHDK, CDR2 SYGVNS, per germline. The ends lost 3 bases at V and 6 bases at J; junction bases unmatched: 8. CDR3 length: 15 amino acids. CDR3 sequence: CASSDVAGGPTEQYF. The CDR3 DNA follows: TGTGCCAGCAGTGATGTAGCGGGAGGCCCCACCGAGCAGTACTTC.

This clone was detected a few times. V is TRBV7-2 and J is TRBJ1-1; 9 positions match TRBD1. There are 15 residues in the CDR3. After removal of 3 bases from V and 5 bases from J, the junction contained 7 bases not matched to a gene. Per the germline V gene, CDR1 is SGHTA and CDR2 is FQGNSA. CDR3 DNA sequence: TGTGCCAGCAGCTTTGGGACAGGGACGCAAACTGAAGCTTTCTTT. It translates to CASSFGTGTQTEAFF. The whole variable domain, filled in from reference TRBV7-2 and TRBJ1-1, reads GAGVSQSPSNKVTEKGKDVELRCDPISGHTALYWYRQSLGQGLEFLIYFQGNSAPDKSGLPSDRFSAERTGGSVSTLTIQRTQQEDSAVYLCASSFGTGTQTEAFFGQGTRLTVV.

As regards this clone: This same CDR3 is encoded by further DNA sequences in the sample. The chain is built from TRBV19 and TRBJ2-1; 7 bases are shared with TRBD2. V lost 4 bases and J lost 4; bases outside the gene matches: 7. This CDR3 region has 15 residues. Germline assignment: CDR1 LNHDA and CDR2 SQIVND (reference sequence). This CDR3 is CASSSLGGSYNEQFF. In DNA form, the CDR3 reads TGTGCCAGTAGTAGCCTGGGCGGGAGTTACAATGAGCAGTTCTTC.

The chain recombines TRBV5-8 with TRBJ1-2; D possibly corresponds to TRBD1 (5 bases). The CDR3 totals 14 residues. With 5 bases removed from V and 0 bases from J, the gap between germline ends came to 11 bases. In germline, CDR1 is SGHTS, CDR2 YDEGEE. The CDR3 reads CASRRDVTNYGYTF. CDR3 nucleotides: TGTGCCAGCAGACGGGACGTCACTAACTATGGCTACACCTTC.

In the case of this clone: Being one base from a much bigger clone, this may be a read error. Other DNA sequences in this sample translate to the same CDR3. The V gene is TRBV2, the J gene TRBJ2-2, with a possible D match to TRBD1 (5 bases). CDR1 and CDR2 (germline): SNHLY, FYNNEI. CDR3 size: 15 residues. The CDR3 DNA sequence: TGTGCCAGCAAAATCGGCAGGGCGAACACTGGGGAGCTGTTTTTT. Protein sequence: CASKIGRANTGELFF.

The rearrangement uses TRBV6-4 and TRBJ1-1; D gene uncertain. The CDR3 covers 12 residues. From germline, CDR1 is MRHNA and CDR2 SNTAGT. V lost 6 bases and J lost 13, with 18 bases in between. In DNA, the CDR3 is TGTGCCAGCAGGGTCCGGGTGTGGGGTTTTTTCTTT. Its translation: CASRVRVWGFFF.

In this sample, this clone turned up once. The rearrangement uses TRBV10-3 and TRBJ2-2; D remains unclear. The ends were cut back, 8 bases at V and 0 bases at J, with 10 bases in the middle. There are 14 residues in the CDR3. CDR1 is ENHRY and CDR2 is SYGVKD in the germline V gene. CDR3: CAILDNANTGELFF. For the CDR3, the DNA is TGTGCCATCTTAGACAACGCGAACACCGGGGAGCTGTTTTTT.

The chain joins TRBV6-1 to TRBJ2-7; 7 bases are a match to TRBD1. Unmatched junction bases numbered 9, after V lost 7 bases and J lost 0 bases. CDR3 length: 15 residues. Germline-derived CDR1 and CDR2 are MNHNS and SASEGT. CDR3 protein: CASKLDRELSYEQYF. The CDR3 nucleotides read TGTGCCAGCAAACTCGACAGGGAGCTCTCCTACGAGCAGTACTTC.

This clone was picked up one time. The chain couples TRBV27 to TRBJ2-7; 10 positions match TRBD2. Germline V lookup: CDR1 MNHEY, CDR2 SMNVEV (reference sequence). The CDR3 runs to 19 residues. With 4 bases clipped from V and 2 bases from J, the junction kept 17 bases outside the gene matches. CDR3 sequence: CASSSYRAGASGRTYEQYF. The CDR3 DNA follows: TGTGCCAGCAGTTCTTACCGGGCCGGGGCTAGCGGGAGAACCTACGAGCAGTACTTC.

This chain links TRBV5-1 with TRBJ1-5, with a tentative D call TRBD1 (6 bases). Trimming shortened V by 0 bases and J by 3 bases, and 7 bases separated the two germline ends. Germline CDR1 is SGHRS and CDR2 is YFSETQ. CDR3 length: 14 amino acids. The CDR3 protein is CASSLGQANQPQHF. CDR3 sequence (DNA): TGCGCCAGCAGCTTGGGACAGGCCAATCAGCCCCAGCATTTT.

The genes are TRBV16 and TRBJ1-1; D unclear. Per germline, CDR1 KGHSY and CDR2 FQNENV. Deletions cut 2 bases from V and 4 bases from J, with 14 bases between. This CDR3 comprises 15 residues. This CDR3 is CASSQHPGEGTEAFF. As DNA, the CDR3 is TGTGCCAGCAGCCAACACCCGGGAGAAGGCACTGAAGCTTTCTTT.